This T cell receptor beta chain derives from a study of blood T cell repertoires in COVID-19. For the study at large: Material from acute and convalescent COVID-19 was sourced from the United States, Italy and Spain. Sample material is recorded as cDNA or gDNA derived from T cells, B-cell-depleted T cells, or PBMCs.

CDR1 and CDR2 from the germline V gene are KGHSH and LQKENI. V gave up 3 bases and J gave up 6 bases; unmatched junction bases: 1. The CDR3 covers 12 residues. Authors' data handling: Estimates of nucleated cell counts were drawn from the amplification of reference gene primers. Produced via immunoSEQ multiplex PCR; TCRdb's table is partial and in-frame only. The DNA gave D and trimming, while V, J and clone size come from that table. The profile shows 100,000 to 150,000 clones, approximately 84% of them singletons. V and J are TRBV18 and TRBJ1-2, with TRBD1 matching 7 bases. Sequenced sample: peripheral blood. This receptor was taken from a woman of 80 years or more with acute or convalescent COVID-19. CDR3 region: CASSPTGNGYTF. CDR3 nucleotides: TGTGCCAGCTCACCGACAGGGAATGGCTACACCTTC.